What follows are 14 T cell receptor beta chains derived from one specimen sequenced in a study of T cells in Graves' hyperthyroidism and ophthalmopathy. TCR beta CDR3 region amplification was performed from RNA transcripts. First-round RT-PCR of the TCR CDR3 relied on the HTBI primer set. TCRdb itself ran the multiplex PCR reads through MiXCR, one entry per CDR3 protein. Among about 270,000 distinct CDR3 sequences listed, about 25% were seen once. The sample comprised blood. The receptors come from a middle-aged woman with Graves' ophthalmopathy.

The sample holds many counts of this clonotype. The chain recombines TRBV30 with TRBJ1-5; D is possibly TRBD1 (6 bases). The CDR3 is 15 amino acids. The V end was cut by 2 bases, the J end by 0 bases, with 11 bases between. Germline CDR1 is GTSNPN and CDR2 is SVGIG (reference sequence). The CDR3 region is CAWSSAGASNQPQHF. As DNA, the CDR3 is TGTGCCTGGAGTTCGGCAGGGGCTAGCAATCAGCCCCAGCATTTT.

This clonotype showed up many times. The chain employs TRBV10-3 and TRBJ1-5; 11 positions agree with TRBD1. J was trimmed by 7 bases and V by 0 bases; bases with no gene match: 8. The CDR3 spans 17 residues. From germline, CDR1 is ENHRY and CDR2 SYGVKD. CDR3 in DNA: TGTGCCATCAGTGAGTCGCCGGGACAGGGGGTCGGGCAGCCCCAGCATTTT. Amino acids: CAISESPGQGVGQPQHF.

This clonotype was seen repeatedly, ten times or more. The chain uses TRBV7-2 and TRBJ2-5; possibly TRBD1 for D (6 bases). The CDR3 length is 15 residues. The V end was cut by 5 bases, the J end by 5 bases, with 18 bases between. Germline V gives CDR1 SGHTA, CDR2 FQGNSA. The CDR3 is CASSTWNRVGETQYF. The CDR3 DNA reads TGTGCCAGCAGCACCTGGAACAGGGTCGGGGAGACCCAGTACTTC.

This clonotype was found many times. J is TRBJ2-7 and V is TRBV28, with a possible D match to TRBD1 (6 bases). The CDR3 runs to 13 residues. Germline V gene sequence: CDR1 MDHEN, CDR2 SYDVKM. Trimming shortened V by 6 bases and J by 3 bases, and 12 bases separated the two germline ends. The CDR3 sequence is CASSYRDYYEQYF. The DNA for the CDR3 is TGTGCCAGCAGCTACAGGGATTACTACGAGCAGTACTTC.

This clonotype has ten or more counts. The rearrangement joins TRBV20-1 to TRBJ1-5; 7 bases line up with TRBD1. Per germline, CDR1 DFQATT and CDR2 SNEGSKA (reference sequence). This CDR3 comprises 14 residues. J was trimmed by 0 bases and V by 5 bases; bases with no gene match: 4. The CDR3 sequence: CSAQGEYSNQPQHF. The CDR3 DNA is TGCAGTGCTCAGGGGGAATATAGCAATCAGCCCCAGCATTTT.

In its sample, this clonotype was seen many times. The chain joins TRBV6-5 to TRBJ1-2, with 9 bases that match TRBD1. Germline values: CDR1 MNHEY, CDR2 SVGAGI. This CDR3 spans 14 amino acids. The trim removed 7 bases at V and 2 bases at J, leaving 5 bases unmatched. CDR3 region: CASIPGQGNYGYTF. In DNA form, the CDR3 reads TGTGCCAGCATCCCGGGACAGGGAAACTATGGCTACACCTTC.

CDR3 sequence reads: CASSPREGQQTEAFF. For the CDR3, the DNA is TGTGCCAGCAGCCCCCGAGAGGGACAGCAGACTGAAGCTTTCTTT. V is TRBV3-1 and J is TRBJ1-1; 7 bases line up with TRBD1. The CDR3 runs to 15 residues. Germline V gives CDR1 LGHDT, CDR2 YNNKEL (reference sequence). The V and J ends lost 4 bases and 5 bases, in that order; junction bases with no gene match: 10.

This clonotype was seen at least ten times. The J gene is TRBJ1-1, the V gene TRBV6-1; maybe TRBD1 (5 bases). Germline assignment: CDR1 MNHNS and CDR2 SASEGT. The CDR3 spans 15 residues. The V gene lost 5 bases and the J gene lost 1 base, with 14 bases spanning the gap. The CDR3 coding sequence is TGTGCCAGCAGTCAGATCGGGGACCCGAACACTGAAGCTTTCTTT. It codes for CASSQIGDPNTEAFF.

Details on this clonotype: A much larger clonotype is one base distant, so this may be a read error. The rearrangement uses TRBV27 and TRBJ2-7; TRBD1 matches at 8 bases. The germline V gene encodes CDR1 MNHEY and CDR2 SMNVEV (reference sequence). Germline trimming cut 2 bases from V and 3 bases from J; bases unmatched to any gene: 9. The CDR3 covers 16 residues. CDR3 DNA: TGTGCCAGCAGTTTACCAGGGACAGGTGCGTTCTACGAGCAGTACTTC. Translation gives CASSLPGTGAFYEQYF.

The table lists this clonotype with many counts. The rearrangement links TRBV28 to TRBJ1-2; 8 bases align to TRBD1. This CDR3 is built from 14 residues. In germline, CDR1 is MDHEN, CDR2 SYDVKM. V lost 2 bases to trimming and J lost 7 bases; unmatched junction nucleotides: 6. The DNA of the CDR3 is TGTGCCAGCAGTTTAAGGGCCGACAGGGGTGGCTACACCTTC. As protein: CASSLRADRGGYTF.

The chain recombines TRBV7-2 with TRBJ2-7; TRBD2 is a possible D gene (6 bases). This CDR3 is built from 14 residues. Germline assignment: CDR1 SGHTA and CDR2 FQGNSA. The V gene lost 5 bases and the J gene lost 5 bases, with 16 bases spanning the gap. The CDR3 nucleotides are TGTGCCAGCAGCGGGGGGACCCATCGGAACGAGCAGTACTTC. It translates to CASSGGTHRNEQYF.

This chain joins TRBV6-2 or TRBV6-3 and TRBJ2-2; the D is unclear. V was pared by 2 bases and J by 6 bases, with 7 bases between. The CDR3 runs 13 residues. The germline V gene encodes CDR1 MNHEY and CDR2 SVGEGT. The CDR3 sequence is CASSYHEAGELFF. CDR3 DNA: TGTGCCAGCAGTTACCACGAGGCCGGGGAGCTGTTTTTT.

This clonotype has a count of ten or more. The chain carries TRBV4-2 and TRBJ2-7; TRBD2 is a possible D gene (6 bases). Germline V lookup: CDR1 LGHNA, CDR2 YNFKEQ. V was cut by 0 bases and J by 3 bases, with 12 bases left in between. The CDR3 extends over 15 amino acids. The CDR3 reads CASSQEASDVYEQYF. The CDR3 DNA sequence: TGTGCCAGCAGCCAAGAAGCTAGCGACGTCTACGAGCAGTACTTC.

This clonotype was observed a few times. The rearrangement links TRBV6-2 or TRBV6-3 to TRBJ2-2; no firm D call. Trimming took 4 bases from V and 1 from J, leaving 13 bases between them. Germline loops: CDR1 MNHEY, CDR2 SVGEGT. This CDR3 has 16 residues. Here the CDR3 DNA reads TGTGCCAGCAGTTCACCGGAACTATTGAACACCGGGGAGCTGTTTTTT. Amino acids: CASSSPELLNTGELFF.